This T cell receptor beta chain stems from a study of blood T cell repertoires in COVID-19. In the study overall: Acute and convalescent COVID-19 samples came from the United States, Italy and Spain.

The method was immunoSEQ multiplex PCR; TCRdb's version includes in-frame clones alone and lacks a portion of them. Counted here are around 78,000 clones, about nine tenths occurring once; the ten biggest clones make up roughly 30%. CDR3 length: 13 residues. CDR1 and CDR2 (germline): MDHEN, SYDVKM. V shed 7 bases and J 8 bases; nucleotides not matched to a gene: 9. This clone was seen once. The chain employs TRBV28 and TRBJ1-2; 8 bases align to TRBD1. Sequencing was carried out using peripheral blood. The sequence came from a man aged 50 or older with active or convalescent COVID-19. CDR3 coding DNA: TGTGCCAGCAACCAAGGACAGGGCTTGGGCTACACCTTC. This translates into CASNQGQGLGYTF.